Listed below are T cell receptor beta chains from one sample, sequenced in a study of blood T cell repertoires in COVID-19. Repertoires were generated with immunoSEQ multiplex PCR, while TCRdb's copy carries only in-frame clones and drops some. This repertoire shows a few hundred thousand clones, 85% to 90% found once; its top ten account for 3.5% to 5%. Sequencing was done on a sample of PBMCs or T cells enriched from blood (not recorded which). Receptors originate from a man aged 30 to 39 who had recovered from COVID-19. CDR3s include the opening cysteine and the closing phenylalanine or tryptophan. Each record gives: J gene, D gene, CDR3 length, V gene, CDR3 protein. The D gene is left open where the match is weak.

J: TRBJ1-1; D: .; length: 15; V: TRBV7-2; CDR3: CASSLWGRAGTEAFF
J: TRBJ1-2; D: TRBD1; length: 17; V: TRBV27; CDR3: CASSFRDRGMTGYGYTF
J: TRBJ1-1; D: .; length: 14; V: TRBV29-1; CDR3: CSVEGPFRGTEAFF
J: TRBJ2-7; D: .; length: 16; V: TRBV7-6; CDR3: CASSHEGGLPYYEQYF
J: TRBJ1-1; D: .; length: 13; V: TRBV19; CDR3: CASRPDSYTEAFF
J: TRBJ2-1; D: TRBD1; length: 12; V: TRBV19; CDR3: CASKTGYNEQFF
J: TRBJ1-1; D: .; length: 16; V: TRBV28; CDR3: CASSFGTGTPYTEAFF
J: TRBJ1-2; D: TRBD1; length: 13; V: TRBV28; CDR3: CASSKGTGEGYTF
J: TRBJ1-3; D: TRBD1; length: 13; V: TRBV5-5; CDR3: CASSQTGGNTIYF
J: TRBJ2-7; D: TRBD1; length: 15; V: TRBV5-1; CDR3: CASSYDRGLGYEQYF
J: TRBJ1-2; D: TRBD1; length: 15; V: TRBV6-5; CDR3: CASSYSGTGNYGYTF
J: TRBJ1-2; D: TRBD1; length: 17; V: TRBV6-2/TRBV6-3; CDR3: CASSYPPLGQQNYGYTF
J: TRBJ2-5; D: TRBD2; length: 15; V: TRBV14; CDR3: CASSQGRAYQETQYF
J: TRBJ2-3; D: TRBD2; length: 14; V: TRBV12-5; CDR3: CASALGRFTDTQYF
J: TRBJ2-7; D: .; length: 14; V: TRBV5-1; CDR3: CASSLGQEPYEQYF
J: TRBJ2-3; D: TRBD2; length: 14; V: TRBV19; CDR3: CATKTSGSPDTQYF
J: TRBJ1-2; D: .; length: 15; V: TRBV28; CDR3: CASSAGGLLNYGYTF
J: TRBJ1-2; D: .; length: 13; V: TRBV12-3/TRBV12-4; CDR3: CASSSPPGRGYTF
J: TRBJ2-3; D: .; length: 13; V: TRBV5-4; CDR3: CATTRLSTDTQYF
J: TRBJ1-2; D: .; length: 16; V: TRBV5-1; CDR3: CASSSGDIYPNYGYTF
J: TRBJ1-4; D: .; length: 18; V: TRBV7-2; CDR3: CASSIGRSATEPNEKLFF
J: TRBJ1-2; D: TRBD1; length: 11; V: TRBV2; CDR3: CASSDQGAYTF
J: TRBJ2-7; D: .; length: 15; V: TRBV19; CDR3: CASSIGQTTAYEQYF
J: TRBJ1-5; D: TRBD1; length: 20; V: TRBV11-3; CDR3: CASSLDKEGQSFIGNQPQHF
J: TRBJ1-1; D: .; length: 16; V: TRBV7-2; CDR3: CASSPSPGLSGLLAFF
J: TRBJ2-1; D: .; length: 17; V: TRBV19; CDR3: CASSVPSGLNNYNEQFF
J: TRBJ1-1; D: TRBD1; length: 12; V: TRBV5-1; CDR3: CASSLQGSEAFF
J: TRBJ1-2; D: TRBD1; length: 15; V: TRBV7-2; CDR3: CASSLGHPGGYGYTF
J: TRBJ1-2; D: TRBD1; length: 15; V: TRBV18; CDR3: CASSPRQGTNYGYTF
J: TRBJ1-3; D: .; length: 15; V: TRBV7-2; CDR3: CASSSRTHSGNTIYF
J: TRBJ1-2; D: TRBD1; length: 14; V: TRBV4-2; CDR3: CASSLTQGDYGYTF
J: TRBJ2-2; D: .; length: 15; V: TRBV5-6; CDR3: CASSRQGWSTGELFF
J: TRBJ1-2; D: .; length: 15; V: TRBV7-2; CDR3: CASSSGVPWGFVYTF
J: TRBJ1-1; D: .; length: 15; V: TRBV18; CDR3: CASSQRGNMNTEAFF
J: TRBJ2-1; D: .; length: 14; V: TRBV4-1; CDR3: CASSPGGWENEQFF
J: TRBJ2-1; D: .; length: 15; V: TRBV9; CDR3: CASSVLAVSYNEQFF
J: TRBJ1-5; D: .; length: 15; V: TRBV4-1; CDR3: CASSQNIGGNQPQHF
J: TRBJ1-6; D: TRBD1; length: 14; V: TRBV2; CDR3: CASRPGQGLLPLHF
J: TRBJ2-7; D: TRBD2; length: 15; V: TRBV5-1; CDR3: CASSSIAGGKGEQYF
J: TRBJ2-3; D: .; length: 16; V: TRBV14; CDR3: CASSQLVEPPTDTQYF
J: TRBJ1-2; D: .; length: 15; V: TRBV11-2; CDR3: CASSSQWGRKGGYTF
J: TRBJ1-1; D: .; length: 13; V: TRBV29-1; CDR3: CSVEKGLGTEAFF
J: TRBJ1-1; D: TRBD1; length: 13; V: TRBV19; CDR3: CAARTGPNTEAFF
J: TRBJ2-5; D: TRBD1; length: 18; V: TRBV4-1; CDR3: CASSLLVRQGSGGETQYF
J: TRBJ2-7; D: TRBD2; length: 14; V: TRBV9; CDR3: CASSVGGSSYEQYF
J: TRBJ2-2; D: .; length: 10; V: TRBV24-1; CDR3: CATLTGELFF
J: TRBJ1-2; D: .; length: 16; V: TRBV21-1; CDR3: CASSEGTGPPPYGYTF
J: TRBJ1-2; D: .; length: 17; V: TRBV18; CDR3: CASSPSRAKTKDYGYTF
J: TRBJ1-6; D: TRBD1; length: 19; V: TRBV11-2; CDR3: CASSLVYGTGASYNSPLHF